These T cell receptor beta chains were read from a single sample in a study of identical twins. TCRdb fed the 5' RACE reads into MiXCR, producing one record per CDR3 protein. The sample has 1.5 million to 2 million distinct CDR3 sequences; roughly 35% are singletons. Sequenced: cord blood. The receptors were gathered from a newborn girl in good health. The CDR3 runs from the conserved cysteine through the conserved F or W. D genes are given only for firm matches. Part of the rows lack a size; the others show once, few, many or a class for expanded clones.

CDR3nt: TGCAGTGCTAAAGGGACTACCCATGGGCAGTATTTT
CDR3aa: CSAKGTTHGQYF
abundance: few
v_gene: TRBV20-1
d_gene: TRBD2
j_gene: TRBJ2-3

CDR3nt: TGCGCCAGCAGCTTGGGAAATAGTGGGGTTGACGAGACCCAGTACTTC
CDR3aa: CASSLGNSGVDETQYF
abundance: few
v_gene: TRBV5-1
d_gene: .
j_gene: TRBJ2-5

CDR3nt: TGTGCCAGCAGCTTAGATCTGGCAGGGTATGGCTACACCTTC
CDR3aa: CASSLDLAGYGYTF
abundance: .
v_gene: TRBV11-2
d_gene: .
j_gene: TRBJ1-2

CDR3nt: TGTGCCAGTCACGGCGGGAATGAGCAGTTCTTC
CDR3aa: CASHGGNEQFF
abundance: .
v_gene: TRBV19
d_gene: .
j_gene: TRBJ2-1

CDR3nt: TGTGCCAGCAGACGACTGGACTCCCCCTCTAGGAATGAGCAGTACTTC
CDR3aa: CASRRLDSPSRNEQYF
abundance: .
v_gene: TRBV12-3/TRBV12-4
d_gene: .
j_gene: TRBJ2-4

CDR3nt: TGCGCCAGCAGCCGCCTAGCGGGGGTAACAGATACGCAGTATTTT
CDR3aa: CASSRLAGVTDTQYF
abundance: many
v_gene: TRBV4-1
d_gene: TRBD2
j_gene: TRBJ2-3

CDR3nt: TGTGCCAGCAGCTTAGGAGCCAACGGGGGGCTCGTTTTAGCCAAAAACATTCAGTACTTC
CDR3aa: CASSLGANGGLVLAKNIQYF
abundance: .
v_gene: TRBV11-2
d_gene: .
j_gene: TRBJ2-4

CDR3nt: TGTGCCAGCAGCGCCATGGGGAACACTGAAGCTTTCTTT
CDR3aa: CASSAMGNTEAFF
abundance: .
v_gene: TRBV6-4
d_gene: .
j_gene: TRBJ1-1

CDR3nt: TGCGCCAGCAGCTTGGATGGAGAGGACCGCCGTTCACCCCTCCACTTT
CDR3aa: CASSLDGEDRRSPLHF
abundance: few
v_gene: TRBV5-1
d_gene: .
j_gene: TRBJ1-6

CDR3nt: TGTGCCAGCGAAACAGGGGGCTCGGGCACCTTC
CDR3aa: CASETGGSGTF
abundance: .
v_gene: TRBV12-3/TRBV12-4
d_gene: TRBD1
j_gene: TRBJ1-2

CDR3nt: TGTGCCAGCAGCCAGATTAGCGGGGTCGGCGACAATGAGCAGTTCTTC
CDR3aa: CASSQISGVGDNEQFF
abundance: few
v_gene: TRBV3-1
d_gene: TRBD2
j_gene: TRBJ2-1

CDR3nt: TGTGCCAGCAGCGCGCCCGGGGAGCTGTTTTTT
CDR3aa: CASSAPGELFF
abundance: few
v_gene: TRBV3-1
d_gene: .
j_gene: TRBJ2-2

CDR3nt: TGTGCCAGCAGCTTAGAAACACCGGGACCCGTTTCCGGATGGAATACTTATGAGCAGTTCTTC
CDR3aa: CASSLETPGPVSGWNTYEQFF
abundance: .
v_gene: TRBV11-2
d_gene: .
j_gene: TRBJ2-1

CDR3nt: TGTGCCAGCAGCGTAGCGACAGGGGCCGCAAGGGATACGCAGTATTTT
CDR3aa: CASSVATGAARDTQYF
abundance: few
v_gene: TRBV11-2
d_gene: TRBD1
j_gene: TRBJ2-3

CDR3nt: TGTGCTAGTGGTTTCTACCTTTCTAGGACAGGGTATGAAAAACTGTTTTTT
CDR3aa: CASGFYLSRTGYEKLFF
abundance: .
v_gene: TRBV12-5
d_gene: TRBD1
j_gene: TRBJ1-4

CDR3nt: TGTGCCAGCAGTTTATCTTCAGGGGAGAAGGTGACAGATACGCAGTATTTT
CDR3aa: CASSLSSGEKVTDTQYF
abundance: .
v_gene: TRBV28
d_gene: .
j_gene: TRBJ2-3

CDR3nt: TGTGCCAGCAATCCTAGCGGGAGTTGGAATGAGCAGTACTTC
CDR3aa: CASNPSGSWNEQYF
abundance: .
v_gene: TRBV28
d_gene: TRBD2
j_gene: TRBJ2-4

CDR3nt: TGTGCCAGCAGCCTGTCGTGGAGCACCGGGGAGCTGTTTTTT
CDR3aa: CASSLSWSTGELFF
abundance: .
v_gene: TRBV14
d_gene: .
j_gene: TRBJ2-2

CDR3nt: TGCGCCAGCAATCAGGTTTTCTCCTACAATGAGCAGTTCTTC
CDR3aa: CASNQVFSYNEQFF
abundance: few
v_gene: TRBV5-1
d_gene: .
j_gene: TRBJ2-1

CDR3nt: TGTGCCAGCAGTTTTGGGGGCGGCTCTCACACCGGGGAGCTGTTTTTT
CDR3aa: CASSFGGGSHTGELFF
abundance: .
v_gene: TRBV28
d_gene: .
j_gene: TRBJ2-2

CDR3nt: TGTGCCAGCAGCTCGATCAGGTGGGAGCAGTACTTC
CDR3aa: CASSSIRWEQYF
abundance: .
v_gene: TRBV12-3/TRBV12-4
d_gene: .
j_gene: TRBJ2-7

CDR3nt: TGCGCCAGCAGCCCCACTACTCAGGGGAACTATGGCTACACCTTC
CDR3aa: CASSPTTQGNYGYTF
abundance: few
v_gene: TRBV5-1
d_gene: .
j_gene: TRBJ1-2

CDR3nt: TGTGCCAGCAGTTCGAGCGCGGGCACAGATACGCAGTATTTT
CDR3aa: CASSSSAGTDTQYF
abundance: .
v_gene: TRBV12-3/TRBV12-4
d_gene: .
j_gene: TRBJ2-3

CDR3nt: TGTGCCAGCAGTTTGGGGGGGAGGGCTTTCTTT
CDR3aa: CASSLGGRAFF
abundance: .
v_gene: TRBV12-3/TRBV12-4
d_gene: .
j_gene: TRBJ1-1

CDR3nt: TGTGCCAGCAGCCAACTACTAGCGGGAGACAGGTACGAGCAGTACTTC
CDR3aa: CASSQLLAGDRYEQYF
abundance: .
v_gene: TRBV4-2
d_gene: TRBD2
j_gene: TRBJ2-7

CDR3nt: TGTGCCAGCAGTGACCAGGCCATGAACACTGAAGCTTTCTTT
CDR3aa: CASSDQAMNTEAFF
abundance: .
v_gene: TRBV2
d_gene: .
j_gene: TRBJ1-1

CDR3nt: TGTGCCAGCAAATCCGGGACTCCTAATGAGCAGTTCTTC
CDR3aa: CASKSGTPNEQFF
abundance: .
v_gene: TRBV2
d_gene: .
j_gene: TRBJ2-1

CDR3nt: TGCGCCAGCAGCGTGCGGGACAGGGGGGCCAACGTCCTGACTTTC
CDR3aa: CASSVRDRGANVLTF
abundance: .
v_gene: TRBV5-1
d_gene: TRBD1
j_gene: TRBJ2-6

CDR3nt: TGTGCCAGCAGTTTCAGGCGGTGGGAAGAGACCCAGTACTTC
CDR3aa: CASSFRRWEETQYF
abundance: .
v_gene: TRBV12-3/TRBV12-4
d_gene: .
j_gene: TRBJ2-5

CDR3nt: TGTGCCAGCAGCGGCTCCCAATCCTCCTACGAGCAGTACTTC
CDR3aa: CASSGSQSSYEQYF
abundance: .
v_gene: TRBV12-3/TRBV12-4
d_gene: .
j_gene: TRBJ2-7

CDR3nt: TGTGCCAGCAGTTACTCGGTGGCAGGGCTGCCGTTCTTC
CDR3aa: CASSYSVAGLPFF
abundance: .
v_gene: TRBV6-2/TRBV6-3
d_gene: .
j_gene: TRBJ2-1

CDR3nt: TGTGCCAGCAGCTTGGGTCTAGCTTGGCGCACAGATACGCAGTATTTT
CDR3aa: CASSLGLAWRTDTQYF
abundance: .
v_gene: TRBV5-5
d_gene: .
j_gene: TRBJ2-3

CDR3nt: TGTGCCAGCAGCTTATCAATCTTAGCGGGGGGCCTTAAAGAGACCCAGTACTTC
CDR3aa: CASSLSILAGGLKETQYF
abundance: .
v_gene: TRBV7-2
d_gene: TRBD2
j_gene: TRBJ2-5

CDR3nt: TGTGCCAGCAGCGTAGAAGTGGACAATGAGCAGTTCTTC
CDR3aa: CASSVEVDNEQFF
abundance: many
v_gene: TRBV9
d_gene: .
j_gene: TRBJ2-1

CDR3nt: TGCGCCAGCTCCGAGGTCCAAGAGACCCAGTACTTC
CDR3aa: CASSEVQETQYF
abundance: many
v_gene: TRBV10-2
d_gene: .
j_gene: TRBJ2-5

CDR3nt: TGCGCCAGCAGCTTGACCCGGGACAAATCCTACAATGAGCAGTTCTTC
CDR3aa: CASSLTRDKSYNEQFF
abundance: few
v_gene: TRBV5-1
d_gene: .
j_gene: TRBJ2-1

CDR3nt: TGTGCCAGCAGCGACCGGGACCGAAAAAACATTCAGTACTTC
CDR3aa: CASSDRDRKNIQYF
abundance: few
v_gene: TRBV9
d_gene: .
j_gene: TRBJ2-4

CDR3nt: TGTGCCACAAGGGGTGGACACCTGAACACCGGGGAGCTGTTTTTT
CDR3aa: CATRGGHLNTGELFF
abundance: few
v_gene: TRBV2
d_gene: .
j_gene: TRBJ2-2

CDR3nt: TGTGCCAGCAGTGACGCCAGGGGACACACTGAAGCTTTCTTT
CDR3aa: CASSDARGHTEAFF
abundance: .
v_gene: TRBV2
d_gene: .
j_gene: TRBJ1-1

CDR3nt: TGTGCCAGCAGTCCCCGGGGTGCTCGCAATCAGCCCCAGCATTTT
CDR3aa: CASSPRGARNQPQHF
abundance: few
v_gene: TRBV28
d_gene: .
j_gene: TRBJ1-5

CDR3nt: TGTGTCAGCAGTTTTAGGGACAGGGGGAACACTGAAGCTTTCTTT
CDR3aa: CVSSFRDRGNTEAFF
abundance: .
v_gene: TRBV28
d_gene: TRBD1
j_gene: TRBJ1-1